The 2 T cell receptor beta chains reported below all come from one sample, sequenced in a study of tumor-infiltrating lymphocytes in primary liver carcinoma. The authors made TCR beta cDNA from around 500 ng total RNA with a constant-region primer. Construction of TCR beta libraries relied on three successive nested multiplex PCR rounds employing slightly modified ARM-PCR. TRBV1-TRBV30 forward primers paired with a C-beta reverse primer drove the first two PCR rounds, about 10 cycles each. A single record per CDR3 protein comes from TCRdb applying MiXCR to the multiplex PCR reads. The table has approximately 30,000 distinct CDR3 sequences, about 71% seen once; the top ten hold about 30%. The tissue used was unsorted bulk material of about 19-33 mg. RNA and DNA were co-extracted from it with the AllPrep DNA/RNA mini kit. The sequencing input was liver tumor tissue from sampling region 3. Subset indicated: tumor region T3, left-lateral pole. The receptors come from a woman in her twenties or thirties with primary liver carcinoma and hepatitis B virus infection.

Notes on this clonotype: Given a much more abundant clone one base away, this may be a read error. V usage is TRBV6-5 and J usage is TRBJ2-5, with D perhaps TRBD1 or TRBD2 (5 bases each). Germline CDR1 is MNHEY and CDR2 is SVGAGI. The CDR3 loop spans 11 amino acids. V shed 6 bases and J shed 14 bases, with 16 bases lying between them. The CDR3 nucleotides read TGTGCCAGCAGGCATGCGCGAGGGGACTACTTC. Its translation is CASRHARGDYF.

As concerns this clonotype: The final CDR3 position lacks the conserved phenylalanine or tryptophan, pointing to a likely read error. The rearrangement uses TRBV4-3 and TRBJ2-7; 8 bases agree with TRBD1. This CDR3 spans 15 amino acids. Germline CDR1 LGHNA, CDR2 YSLEER. In DNA, the CDR3 is TGCGCCGGCAGCCAAGATCGATGGACAGGGCAGGAACAGTACTAC. Amino acids: CAGSQDRWTGQEQYY.